This T cell receptor beta chain was identified in a study of cytomegalovirus exposure and HLA in healthy donors. At the level of the study: In a previous analysis, nearly 120 million unique TCR beta sequences were found from some 200 million T cells. Caucasian-associated ancestry cluster membership applied to approximately 81% of 398 genotyped donors.

The CDR3 is made up of 14 amino acids. V lost 9 bases and J 2 bases, leaving 17 bases between the germline ends. Germline values: CDR1 MNHEY, CDR2 SVGAGI. PCR involved 60 Vbeta and 13 Jbeta primers. TCRdb keeps only in-frame clones here, not all; method: immunoSEQ multiplex PCR. Of 100,000 to 150,000 clones in the sample, around 73% are singletons; the top ten hold roughly 10%. This clone was seen just once. This sequence originates from a man aged 25 to 40 in good health and CMV-seropositive. The V gene is TRBV6-5, the J gene TRBJ2-7, with TRBD1 as a possible D gene (6 bases). The sequenced sample consisted of PBMCs. The CDR3, as DNA: TGTGCCAGTTCCGCGGAAGGGGGAACCTACGAGCAGTACTTC. Its translation: CASSAEGGTYEQYF.